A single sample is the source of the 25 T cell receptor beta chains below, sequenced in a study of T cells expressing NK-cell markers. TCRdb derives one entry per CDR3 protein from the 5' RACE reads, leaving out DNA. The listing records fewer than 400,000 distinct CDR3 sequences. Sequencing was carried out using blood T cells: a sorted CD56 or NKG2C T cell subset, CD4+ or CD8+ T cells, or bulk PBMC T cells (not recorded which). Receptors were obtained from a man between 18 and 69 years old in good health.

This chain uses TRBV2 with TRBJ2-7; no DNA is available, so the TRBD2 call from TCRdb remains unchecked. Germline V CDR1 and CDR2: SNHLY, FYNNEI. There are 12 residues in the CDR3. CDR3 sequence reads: CASRWRGDEQYF.

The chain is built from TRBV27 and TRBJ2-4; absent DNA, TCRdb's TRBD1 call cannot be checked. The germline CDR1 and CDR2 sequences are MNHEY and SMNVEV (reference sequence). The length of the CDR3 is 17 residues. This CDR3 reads CASSPYLPGQGAYIQYF.

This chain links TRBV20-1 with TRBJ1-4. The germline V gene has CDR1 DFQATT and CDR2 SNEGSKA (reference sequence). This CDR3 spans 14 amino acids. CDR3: CSAFWTLDNEKLFF.

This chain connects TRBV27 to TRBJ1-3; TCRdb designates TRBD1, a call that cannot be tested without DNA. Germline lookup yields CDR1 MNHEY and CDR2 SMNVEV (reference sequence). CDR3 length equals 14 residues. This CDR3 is CASKTGADGNTIYF.

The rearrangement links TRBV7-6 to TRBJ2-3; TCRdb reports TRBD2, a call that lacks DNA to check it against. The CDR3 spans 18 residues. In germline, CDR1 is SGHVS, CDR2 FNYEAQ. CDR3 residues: CASSRLAGATSSTDTQYF.

The chain's CDR3 is CASSPTGVVYEQYF. The J gene is TRBJ2-7, the V gene TRBV12-3 or TRBV12-4; TCRdb proposes TRBD1, but this gene call is untestable without DNA. The CDR3 consists of 14 residues.

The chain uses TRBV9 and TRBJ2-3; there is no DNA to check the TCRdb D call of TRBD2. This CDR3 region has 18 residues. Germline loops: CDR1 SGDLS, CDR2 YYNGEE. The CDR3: CASSVEKGGGVNTDTQYF.

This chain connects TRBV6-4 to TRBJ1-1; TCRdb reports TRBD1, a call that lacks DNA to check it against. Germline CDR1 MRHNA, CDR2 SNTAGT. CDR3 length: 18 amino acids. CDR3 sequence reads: CASSDSGSPDRGWTEAFF.

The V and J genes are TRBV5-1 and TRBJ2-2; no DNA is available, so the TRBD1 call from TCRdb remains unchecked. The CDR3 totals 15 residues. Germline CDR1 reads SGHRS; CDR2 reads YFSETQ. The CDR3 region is CASNGFGGHPGELFF. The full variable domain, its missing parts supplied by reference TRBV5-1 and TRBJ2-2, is KAGVTQTPRYLIKTRGQQVTLSCSPISGHRSVSWYQQTPGQGLQFLFEYFSETQRNKGNFPGRFSGRQFSNSRSEMNVSTLELGDSALYLCASNGFGGHPGELFFGEGSRLTVL.

CDR3 loop: CSVEDRTNYGYTF. The J gene is TRBJ1-2, the V gene TRBV29-1. Germline loops: CDR1 SQVTM, CDR2 ANQGSEA. This CDR3 has 13 amino acids.

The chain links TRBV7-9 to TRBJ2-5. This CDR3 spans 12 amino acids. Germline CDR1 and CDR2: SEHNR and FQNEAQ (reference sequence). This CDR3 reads CASSLRMETQYF.

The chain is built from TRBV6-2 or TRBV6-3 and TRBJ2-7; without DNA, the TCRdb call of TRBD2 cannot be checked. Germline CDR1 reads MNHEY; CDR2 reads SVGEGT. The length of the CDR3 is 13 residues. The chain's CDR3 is CASRRLAGYEQYF.

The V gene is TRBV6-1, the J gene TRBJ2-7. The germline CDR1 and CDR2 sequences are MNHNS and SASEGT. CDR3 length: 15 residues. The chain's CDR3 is CASRPEQLQIYEQCF.

This CDR3 reads CASSQDMMASGSEQYF. The rearrangement uses TRBV3-1 and TRBJ2-7; TCRdb gives TRBD2 as the D gene, but with no DNA this cannot be confirmed. This CDR3 region has 16 residues. From germline, CDR1 is LGHDT and CDR2 YNNKEL (reference sequence).

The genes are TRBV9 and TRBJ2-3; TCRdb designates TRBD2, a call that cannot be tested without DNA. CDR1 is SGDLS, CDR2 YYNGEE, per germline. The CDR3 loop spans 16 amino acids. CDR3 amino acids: CASSASGGLYGNTQYF. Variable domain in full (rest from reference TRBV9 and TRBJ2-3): DSGVTQTPKHLITATGQRVTLRCSPRSGDLSVYWYQQSLDQGLQFLIQYYNGEERAKGNILERFSAQQFPDLHSELNLSSLELGDSALYFCASSASGGLYGNTQYFGPGTRLTVL.

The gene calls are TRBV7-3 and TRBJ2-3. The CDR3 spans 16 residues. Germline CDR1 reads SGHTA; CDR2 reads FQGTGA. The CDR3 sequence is CASSLVADWGTDTQYF.

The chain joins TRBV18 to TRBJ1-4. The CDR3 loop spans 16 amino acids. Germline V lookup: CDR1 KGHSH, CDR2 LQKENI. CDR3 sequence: CASSPGTAGKNEKLFF.

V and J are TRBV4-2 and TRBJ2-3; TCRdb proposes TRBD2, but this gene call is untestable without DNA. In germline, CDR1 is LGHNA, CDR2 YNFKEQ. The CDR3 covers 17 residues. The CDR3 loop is CASSQDPRLADTDTQYF.

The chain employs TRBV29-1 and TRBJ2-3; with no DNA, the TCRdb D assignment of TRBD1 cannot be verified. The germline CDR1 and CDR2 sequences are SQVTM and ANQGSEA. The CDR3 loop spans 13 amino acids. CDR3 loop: CSAPEGAGDTQYF.

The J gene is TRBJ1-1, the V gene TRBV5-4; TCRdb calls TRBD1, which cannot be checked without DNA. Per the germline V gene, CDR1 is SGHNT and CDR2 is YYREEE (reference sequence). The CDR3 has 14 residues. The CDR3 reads CASSLANRDTEAFF.

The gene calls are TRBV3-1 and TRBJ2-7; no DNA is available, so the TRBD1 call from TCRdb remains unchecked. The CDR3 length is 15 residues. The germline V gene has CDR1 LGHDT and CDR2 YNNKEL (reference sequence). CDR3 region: CASSFNRGRVYEQYF.

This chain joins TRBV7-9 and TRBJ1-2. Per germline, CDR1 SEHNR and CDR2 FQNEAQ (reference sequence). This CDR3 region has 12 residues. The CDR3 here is CASSASRFSYTF.

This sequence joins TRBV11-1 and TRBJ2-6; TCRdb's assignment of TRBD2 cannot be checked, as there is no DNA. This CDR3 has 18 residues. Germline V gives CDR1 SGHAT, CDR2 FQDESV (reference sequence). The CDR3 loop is CASSLEGGVRSGANVLTF.

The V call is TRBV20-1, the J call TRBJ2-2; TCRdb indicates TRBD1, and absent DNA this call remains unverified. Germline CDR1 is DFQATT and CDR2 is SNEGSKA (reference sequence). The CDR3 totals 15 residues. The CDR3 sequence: CSAEGQGRLLRELFF.

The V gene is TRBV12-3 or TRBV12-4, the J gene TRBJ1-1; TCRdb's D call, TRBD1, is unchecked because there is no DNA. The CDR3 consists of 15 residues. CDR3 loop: CASTFRTGPFSEAFF.